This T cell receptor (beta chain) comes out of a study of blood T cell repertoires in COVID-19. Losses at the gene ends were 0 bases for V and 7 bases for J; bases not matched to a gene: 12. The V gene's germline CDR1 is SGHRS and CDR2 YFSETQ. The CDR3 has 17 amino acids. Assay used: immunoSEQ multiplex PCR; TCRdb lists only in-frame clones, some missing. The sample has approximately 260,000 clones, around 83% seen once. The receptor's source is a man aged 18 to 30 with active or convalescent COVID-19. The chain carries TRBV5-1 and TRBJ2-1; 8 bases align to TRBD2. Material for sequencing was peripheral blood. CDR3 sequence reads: CASSLAGSGLGLNEQFF. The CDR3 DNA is TGCGCCAGCAGCTTGGCGGGCTCGGGACTAGGGTTAAATGAGCAGTTCTTC.